A selection of T cell receptor beta chains follows, all from one sample in a study of blood T cell repertoires in COVID-19. Measured with immunoSEQ multiplex PCR; TCRdb has only the in-frame clones, and not every one. The table records about 62,000 clones, 75% to 90% of them present only once. Sequences were obtained from peripheral blood. The receptors stem from an older woman with COVID-19, enrolled during active disease. Both conserved end residues are trimmed from each CDR3.

j_call cdr3_length v_call cdr3_aa
TRBJ1-1 13 TRBV7-2 ASSHRDRGRPEAF
TRBJ2-7 14 TRBV6-1 ASSEKRTSGRDEQY
TRBJ2-7 14 TRBV3-1/TRBV3-2 ASSRVGGGAPDEQY
TRBJ2-3 13 TRBV7-2 ASSSGTTRGDTQY
TRBJ2-7 11 TRBV12-3/TRBV12-4 ASSLAGPYAEY
TRBJ2-6 14 TRBV4-1 ASSQDEGAGANVLT
TRBJ2-2 15 TRBV13 ASSLKAGVILAGELF
TRBJ1-4 12 TRBV6-2/TRBV6-3 ASSYYPREEKLF
TRBJ2-7 11 TRBV7-2 ASSSFSEYEQY
TRBJ1-1 15 TRBV7-3 ASSPLDRDDGNTEAF
TRBJ2-1 12 TRBV11-3 ASSLGTAYNEQF
TRBJ2-7 12 TRBV28 ASSLGTGVHEQY
TRBJ1-2 16 TRBV4-1 ASSQDPSPGQGGYGYT
TRBJ1-5 15 TRBV21-1 ASSKVVGDRGHQPQH
TRBJ1-1 13 TRBV6-2/TRBV6-3 ASSNLGAGAGEAF
TRBJ2-7 12 TRBV7-2 ASSGQGSTYEQY
TRBJ1-2 10 TRBV28 ASSSGQGLYT
TRBJ1-5 13 TRBV7-9 ASSPAGGTQQPQH
TRBJ2-2 14 TRBV10-1 ASSDSGRTNTGELF
TRBJ1-5 13 TRBV3-1/TRBV3-2 ASSPGTLVGQPQH
TRBJ2-3 16 TRBV7-2 ASSRRGTSGRATDTQY
TRBJ2-5 13 TRBV5-6 ASSSLMSVKETQY
TRBJ2-7 13 TRBV30 AWSVAAGIAYEQY
TRBJ2-5 13 TRBV3-1/TRBV3-2 ASSHYAGGRETQY
TRBJ1-2 11 TRBV7-9 ATRTGGNYGYT
TRBJ1-6 13 TRBV11-2 ASSTRTGPNSPLH
TRBJ2-7 12 TRBV19 ASSSWTESYEQY
TRBJ1-3 13 TRBV27 ASSLRSGSRNTIY
TRBJ1-6 15 TRBV4-2 ASSQDRAGTINSPLH
TRBJ1-1 12 TRBV5-4 ASSYRVGGAEAF
TRBJ2-5 11 TRBV9 ASSADSRETQY
TRBJ2-7 13 TRBV7-9 ASSLGLAGVYEQY
TRBJ1-3 13 TRBV21-1 ASSPSPLKRNTIY
TRBJ2-7 14 TRBV4-3 ASSPQGAGLSYEQY
TRBJ1-1 9 TRBV6-5 AAKSYTEAF
TRBJ2-5 13 TRBV9 ASSARDRGQETQY
TRBJ2-7 11 TRBV19 ASSNARAYEQY
TRBJ1-1 12 TRBV5-4 ASSLGQGTTEAF
TRBJ2-1 14 TRBV19 ASSMGGLAGYNEQF
TRBJ2-5 12 TRBV2 ASSDKRLQETQY
TRBJ2-1 13 TRBV6-5 ASTPSGSWGNEQF
TRBJ2-7 16 TRBV7-2 ASSSPHTSGGYSYEQY
TRBJ1-3 14 TRBV30 AWTSGQGGTGNTIY
TRBJ1-5 11 TRBV2 ASSDRGAQPQH
TRBJ1-1 15 TRBV28 ASIEYRGSGYGTEAF
TRBJ2-7 13 TRBV27 ASSVTGTGLYEQY